This TCR beta chain was retrieved from a study of Ad26.COV2.S vaccination and SARS-CoV-2 variants. Study-wide background: The authors gave Ad26.COV2.S intramuscularly, either once or twice 56 days apart. Notes on the study in general: A substantial breadth of spike-specific CD8+ and CD4+ T cell responses after vaccination has been reported. Recipients of either vaccine or placebo displayed similar breadth of non-spike TCRs.

In regard to this clone: Antigen specificity is unknown.

Sequencing used immunoSEQ multiplex PCR; TCRdb keeps in-frame clones, though not all of them. Of 300,000 to 400,000 clones in the sample, around 84% were seen once. This CDR3 spans 18 amino acids. Germline lookup yields CDR1 LGHDT and CDR2 YNNKEL (reference sequence). V shed 3 bases and J 7 bases; nucleotides not matched to a gene: 12. The sample's treatment: about 20 received Ad26.COV2.S at low or high dose, single or two shots; about 5 received placebo; per-sample allocation not given. Samples came from day 63 after the first vaccine or placebo injection. An Ad26 vector was used to express Wuhan-strain SARS-CoV-2 spike as the vaccine.

Sample: peripheral blood, taken in a trial of Ad26.COV2.S vaccine versus placebo. The TCR sequence derives from a person between 18 and 60 years old who received the Ad26.COV2.S COVID-19 vaccine or a placebo. This chain joins TRBV3-1 (or the pseudogene TRBV3-2) and TRBJ2-1, with TRBD2 matching over 13 bases. The CDR3 DNA sequence: TGTGCCAGCAGCCATGGGACTAGCGGGGAAGTTTGGAGAAATGAGCAGTTCTTC. Protein: CASSHGTSGEVWRNEQFF.